These 5 T cell receptor beta chains share one sample of origin, sequenced in a study of T cell changes during pregnancy in multiple sclerosis (dated by TCRdb to about 2019). Library creation used the immunoSEQ multiplex PCR assay. TCRdb stores this immuneACCESS table with in-frame sequences only. Part of the clones is absent; in the studies checked, under half of the shortfall reflects unresolved V genes, and no reason is known for the rest. This sample is represented by some 93,000 clones; 92% of them were singletons. The ten largest clones take up about 2% of the sample. The starting material was peripheral blood, obtained after pregnancy. All receptors come from a female donor with multiple sclerosis, enrolled in a pregnancy study.

The chain uses TRBV29-1 and TRBJ2-7; D perhaps matches TRBD1 (6 bases). The CDR3 runs to 15 residues. Germline V gives CDR1 SQVTM, CDR2 ANQGSEA. V was shortened by 5 bases and J by 0 bases, with 17 bases between the two germline ends. The CDR3 DNA sequence: TGCAGCGTTACTGGCACAGGGACCTACTCCTACGAGCAGTACTTC. Its translation: CSVTGTGTYSYEQYF.

The CDR3 sequence: CASSPPPLAGEETQYF. The CDR3 nucleotides read TGTGCCAGCAGCCCGCCCCCTCTAGCGGGAGAAGAGACCCAGTACTTC. The chain employs TRBV5-4 and TRBJ2-5; 10 bases match TRBD2. Germline values: CDR1 SGHNT, CDR2 YYREEE (reference sequence). The CDR3 consists of 16 residues. V gave up 4 bases and J gave up 3 bases; unmatched junction bases: 9.

With respect to this clone: The DNA is left out, because the CDR3 cannot be placed on it with certainty; the CDR3 is given as TCRdb lists it. The chain couples TRBV7-2 to TRBJ1-2. The CDR3 is 13 amino acids in total, end residues counted. Germline V gives CDR1 SGHTA, CDR2 FQGNSA. The CDR3 here is CASSLVGGGAYTF.

The rearrangement links TRBV4-3 to TRBJ2-7, with D possibly matching TRBD2 (7 bases). CDR3 size: 13 residues. V lost 3 bases, J lost 7 bases, and 13 bases lay in between. Looked up from germline, CDR1 is LGHNA and CDR2 is YSLEER. The CDR3 protein is CASSQGGLGEQYF. For the CDR3, the DNA is TGCGCCAGCAGCCAGGGGGGGCTCGGGGAGCAGTACTTC.

The chain joins TRBV5-1 to TRBJ2-3; tentatively, D is TRBD2 (7 bases). The length of the CDR3 is 17 residues. V gave up 0 bases and J gave up 3 bases, with 17 bases separating them. Germline V gives CDR1 SGHRS, CDR2 YFSETQ. The CDR3 region is CASSLAGGGGRTDTQYF. The DNA of the CDR3 is TGCGCCAGCAGCTTGGCCGGCGGGGGCGGTCGTACAGATACGCAGTATTTT.